The 24 T cell receptor beta chains below all came from one sample that was sequenced in a study of early T cells in non-severe SARS-CoV-2 infection. MiXCR was run by TCRdb on the 5' RACE reads, yielding one entry per CDR3 protein. The sample lists 28,000 or so distinct CDR3 sequences; approximately 7% were seen once. The sequenced sample consisted of whole blood. All receptors come from an adult who was a healthcare worker with PCR-confirmed SARS-CoV-2 infection or an uninfected control (not recorded which).

The table lists this clonotype with many counts. The chain joins TRBV2 to TRBJ2-1; 7 nucleotides align to TRBD2. The germline gives CDR1 SNHLY, CDR2 FYNNEI. The CDR3 length is 12 residues. V lost 6 bases, J lost 7 bases, and 3 bases stayed unmatched. This CDR3 is CASRLAQNEQFF. The CDR3 DNA reads TGTGCCAGCAGACTAGCGCAAAATGAGCAGTTCTTC. Full variable domain (missing parts from reference TRBV2 and TRBJ2-1): EPEVTQTPSHQVTQMGQEVILRCVPISNHLYFYWYRQILGQKVEFLVSFYNNEISEKSEIFDDQFSVERPDGSNFTLKIRSTKLEDSAMYFCASRLAQNEQFFGPGTRLTVL.

There are many counts of this clonotype. The chain recombines TRBV3-1 with TRBJ2-1; 7 nucleotides agree with TRBD2. The length of the CDR3 is 13 residues. The trim removed 3 bases at V and 6 bases at J, leaving 2 bases unmatched. The germline CDR1 and CDR2 sequences are LGHDT and YNNKEL (reference sequence). The CDR3: CASSQGGGNEQFF. The CDR3 coding sequence is TGTGCCAGCAGCCAGGGCGGGGGCAATGAGCAGTTCTTC.

The chain has TRBV5-4 and TRBJ2-7; D may be TRBD2 (5 bases). V lost 6 bases and J lost 2, with 15 bases in between. CDR1 is SGHNT, CDR2 YYREEE, per germline (reference sequence). There are 14 residues in the CDR3. The CDR3 bases are TGTGCCAGCAACCACTCTCGGGGAGCCTACGAGCAGTACTTC. It yields the protein CASNHSRGAYEQYF.

This clonotype was found a few times. The chain employs TRBV2 and TRBJ2-5; no clear D gene. CDR3 length: 10 amino acids. Deletions cut 8 bases from V and 5 bases from J, with 6 bases between. Germline assignment: CDR1 SNHLY and CDR2 FYNNEI. CDR3 sequence: CASYWETQYF. The CDR3 region has the DNA TGTGCCAGCTACTGGGAGACCCAGTACTTC.

In this sample, this clonotype turned up many times. This chain joins TRBV20-1 and TRBJ2-3; 8 positions match TRBD2. V was pared by 7 bases and J by 0 bases, with 9 bases of the junction left unmatched. Germline loops: CDR1 DFQATT, CDR2 SNEGSKA (reference sequence). This CDR3 is 15 amino acids long. The CDR3 loop is CSVGGLALSTDTQYF. The CDR3 DNA sequence: TGCAGTGTCGGAGGACTAGCTCTTAGCACAGATACGCAGTATTTT.

Ten or more counts support this clonotype. The chain couples TRBV6-6 to TRBJ2-5; the D is unclear. Germline CDR1 reads MNHNY; CDR2 reads SVGAGI (reference sequence). The V and J ends lost 6 bases and 1 base respectively, with 18 bases between them. The CDR3 runs to 16 residues. CDR3 region: CASSPTSLKGQETQYF. In DNA form, the CDR3 reads TGTGCCAGCAGCCCAACAAGTTTGAAGGGCCAAGAGACCCAGTACTTC.

Only a few counts were recorded for this clonotype. The rearrangement joins TRBV3-1 to TRBJ2-2; D tentatively reads TRBD1 or TRBD2 (5 bases each). Germline V lookup: CDR1 LGHDT, CDR2 YNNKEL (reference sequence). This CDR3 spans 15 amino acids. V was cut by 3 bases and J by 6 bases, with 14 bases left in between. For the CDR3, the DNA is TGTGCCAGCAGCCACGGGGTCGGGACGGCCGGGGAGCTGTTTTTT. It yields the protein CASSHGVGTAGELFF.

This clonotype has ten or more counts. The V and J genes are TRBV12-3 or TRBV12-4 and TRBJ2-1; the D is unclear. The CDR3 loop spans 13 amino acids. The V end was cut by 5 bases, the J end by 5 bases, with 10 bases between. Here the CDR3 reads CASSKEDHNEQFF. DNA for the CDR3: TGTGCCAGCAGTAAAGAAGACCACAATGAGCAGTTCTTC.

This clonotype came up many times. The chain recombines TRBV30 with TRBJ1-1, with 7 bases that match TRBD1. CDR1 is GTSNPN and CDR2 is SVGIG in the germline V gene (reference sequence). This CDR3 has 17 amino acids. V dropped 3 bases and J dropped 1; count of bases not matched to a gene: 14. As DNA, the CDR3 is TGTGCCTGGAGCCCCGACCGACGAGGGACAGCGAACACTGAAGCTTTCTTT. Its translation is CAWSPDRRGTANTEAFF.

This clonotype was detected many times. The chain is built from TRBV30 and TRBJ2-3; 14 bases are shared with TRBD2. V lost 1 base and J lost 0; bases outside the gene matches: 12. Germline CDR1 is GTSNPN and CDR2 is SVGIG (reference sequence). The CDR3 contains 20 residues. The CDR3 loop is CAWSAGLAGGVVRSTDTQYF. The CDR3 DNA reads as TGTGCCTGGAGTGCCGGACTAGCGGGAGGTGTGGTCAGAAGCACAGATACGCAGTATTTT.

This clonotype was seen a handful of times. This chain links TRBV10-3 with TRBJ1-3, with D possibly matching TRBD1 (5 bases). Per the germline V gene, CDR1 is ENHRY and CDR2 is SYGVKD. The CDR3 consists of 16 residues. Trimming took 6 bases from V and 0 from J, leaving 15 bases between them. CDR3 region: CAISSGDGSSGNTIYF. The CDR3 coding sequence is TGTGCCATCAGCAGCGGGGACGGTAGCTCTGGAAACACCATATATTTT.

The chain combines TRBV3-1 with TRBJ2-6, with 7 bases matching TRBD1. The ends lost 0 bases at V and 0 bases at J; junction bases unmatched: 8. The CDR3 is 19 amino acids. Germline assignment: CDR1 LGHDT and CDR2 YNNKEL (reference sequence). This CDR3 reads CASSQDFDRVLSGANVLTF. In nucleotides, the CDR3 is TGTGCCAGCAGCCAAGATTTCGACAGGGTGCTCTCTGGGGCCAACGTCCTGACTTTC.

In its sample, this clonotype was seen many times. J is TRBJ2-1 and V is TRBV3-1; no firm D call. Germline CDR1 and CDR2: LGHDT and YNNKEL (reference sequence). This CDR3 region has 17 residues. The V end was cut by 4 bases, the J end by 0 bases, with 16 bases between. The CDR3 DNA sequence: TGTGCCAGCAGCCCTCCCCTGGCCACGAGCTCCTACAATGAGCAGTTCTTC. This codes for CASSPPLATSSYNEQFF.

This clonotype was observed a few times. The rearrangement links TRBV12-5 to TRBJ2-1; possibly TRBD2 for D (6 bases). V was shortened by 6 bases and J by 4 bases, with 10 bases between the two germline ends. The CDR3 has 13 amino acids. CDR1 is LGHNT, CDR2 FRNRAP, per germline. The CDR3 loop reads CASGGEAYNEQFF. CDR3 sequence (DNA): TGTGCTAGTGGGGGGGAGGCTTACAATGAGCAGTTCTTC. Filled out from reference TRBV12-5 and TRBJ2-1, the complete variable domain reads DARVTQTPRHKVTEMGQEVTMRCQPILGHNTVFWYRQTMMQGLELLAYFRNRAPLDDSGMPKDRFSAEMPDATLATLKIQPSEPRDSAVYFCASGGEAYNEQFFGPGTRLTVL.

Details on this clonotype: This may be a read error, as it is one base from a much larger clone. The V and J genes are TRBV2 and TRBJ1-5; TRBD1 agrees at 7 bases. The CDR3 length is 12 residues. Germline trimming cut 2 bases from V and 15 bases from J; bases unmatched to any gene: 7. Germline CDR1 SNHLY, CDR2 FYNNEI. CDR3 nucleotides: TGTGCCAGCAGTGAACCGGGACAGCGAGGGCATTTT. Its translation is CASSEPGQRGHF. Combining the CDR3 with reference TRBV2 and TRBJ1-5 gives the whole variable domain EPEVTQTPSHQVTQMGQEVILRCVPISNHLYFYWYRQILGQKVEFLVSFYNNEISEKSEIFDDQFSVERPDGSNFTLKIRSTKLEDSAMYFCASSEPGQRGHFGDGTRLSIL.

The rearrangement joins TRBV5-4 to TRBJ2-5; TRBD2 might be the D (5 bases). The V gene's germline CDR1 is SGHNT and CDR2 YYREEE (reference sequence). This CDR3 region has 15 residues. V was pared by 0 bases and J by 2 bases, with 11 bases between. CDR3 sequence (DNA): TGTGCCAGCAGCTTGGCCGTCGGGGAGCAAGAGACCCAGTACTTC. It codes for CASSLAVGEQETQYF. The variable domain in full, completed from reference TRBV5-4 and TRBJ2-5, reads ETGVTQSPTHLIKTRGQQVTLRCSSQSGHNTVSWYQQALGQGPQFIFQYYREEENGRGNFPPRFSGLQFPNYSSELNVNALELDDSALYLCASSLAVGEQETQYFGPGTRLLVL.

In this sample, this clonotype turned up many times. The V and J genes are TRBV7-9 and TRBJ2-1; D unclear. Trimming took off 10 bases at V and 8 bases at J, with 6 bases between the two ends. CDR3 length equals 9 residues. Germline loops: CDR1 SEHNR, CDR2 FQNEAQ (reference sequence). The CDR3 nucleotides read TGTGCCACCCCACATGAGCAGTTCTTC. This gives the protein CATPHEQFF.

This clonotype occurred many times. The gene calls are TRBV12-3 or TRBV12-4 and TRBJ1-5; 8 nucleotides align to TRBD1. This CDR3 has 15 amino acids. The ends lost 5 bases at V and 2 bases at J; junction bases unmatched: 5. Written as DNA, the CDR3 is TGTGCCAGCAGTCCAGGGGGCAGGGGCAATCAGCCCCAGCATTTT. It yields the protein CASSPGGRGNQPQHF.

This clonotype has ten or more counts. The chain carries TRBV4-2 and TRBJ2-7; TRBD1 might be the D (5 bases). V shed 0 bases and J shed 2 bases, with 8 bases lying between them. The germline CDR1 and CDR2 sequences are LGHNA and YNFKEQ. The CDR3 consists of 14 residues. The CDR3 DNA follows: TGTGCCAGCAGCCAAGAGGGCAGGGCCTACGAGCAGTACTTC. The encoded protein is CASSQEGRAYEQYF.

This clonotype was picked up many times. The V and J genes are TRBV12-3 or TRBV12-4 and TRBJ2-7; no clear D gene. This CDR3 spans 13 amino acids. Trimming took off 4 bases at V and 5 bases at J, with 12 bases between the two ends. The CDR3 region is CASSSLGPHEQYF. CDR3 sequence (DNA): TGTGCCAGCAGTTCCCTCGGTCCCCACGAGCAGTACTTC.

This clonotype was seen ten or more times. This chain joins TRBV18 and TRBJ2-5; perhaps TRBD2 as D (5 bases). Trimming left V 3 bases short and J 0 bases short, with 11 bases between. The CDR3 is 15 residues long. Germline V gives CDR1 KGHSH, CDR2 LQKENI. CDR3 in DNA: TGTGCCAGCTCACCGTTTAGCGACTACCAAGAGACCCAGTACTTC. Amino acid sequence: CASSPFSDYQETQYF.

This clonotype occurred many times. V usage is TRBV3-1 and J usage is TRBJ1-1; a possible D gene is TRBD1 (6 bases). The germline CDR1 and CDR2 sequences are LGHDT and YNNKEL (reference sequence). The V and J ends lost 1 base and 0 bases respectively, with 12 bases between them. This CDR3 comprises 16 residues. The CDR3 DNA reads TGTGCCAGCAGCCAAGGCCGGGGGCTAATGAACACTGAAGCTTTCTTT. Its protein is CASSQGRGLMNTEAFF.

At least ten counts were recorded for this clonotype. The genes are TRBV4-2 and TRBJ2-1; 12 positions match TRBD2. V lost 0 bases and J lost 2; bases outside the gene matches: 5. This CDR3 comprises 18 residues. Germline values: CDR1 LGHNA, CDR2 YNFKEQ. Here the CDR3 reads CASSQELAGGLTYNEQFF. In DNA form, the CDR3 reads TGTGCCAGCAGCCAAGAGCTAGCGGGAGGGCTTACCTACAATGAGCAGTTCTTC.

This clonotype was seen repeatedly, ten times or more. The chain joins TRBV5-6 to TRBJ1-1; possible D gene TRBD1, 6 bases. Germline assignment: CDR1 SGHDT and CDR2 YYEEEE. V dropped 1 base and J dropped 0 bases, with 13 bases sitting between them. The CDR3 has 16 residues. This chain's CDR3 is CASSLWGHLMNTEAFF. The CDR3 coding sequence is TGTGCCAGCAGCTTGTGGGGACACCTTATGAACACTGAAGCTTTCTTT. The full variable domain, in which reference TRBV5-6 and TRBJ1-1 provide the parts outside the CDR3, is DAGVTQSPTHLIKTRGQQVTLRCSPKSGHDTVSWYQQALGQGPQFIFQYYEEEERQRGNFPDRFSGHQFPNYSSELNVNALLLGDSALYLCASSLWGHLMNTEAFFGQGTRLTVV.